The 8 T cell receptor beta chains below come from one sample, sequenced in a study of shared clonotypes between healthy human individuals. Sequenced by immunoSEQ multiplex PCR; TCRdb stores in-frame clones only, minus some. The table lists under 350,000 clones, 87% of them singletons. Sequences were obtained from memory CD8+ T cells sorted from blood. Subset in this sample: CD45RO+ cells pooled with CCR7-negative TemRA cells. These receptors were obtained from a man aged 18 to 30 in good health.

V is TRBV19 and J is TRBJ1-1, with 8 bases matching TRBD1. Germline V gene sequence: CDR1 LNHDA, CDR2 SQIVND (reference sequence). The V gene end was trimmed by 3 bases and the J gene end by 0 bases; junction bases not matched to a gene: 3. The CDR3 covers 15 residues. The DNA of the CDR3 is TGTGCCAGTAGTATTTGGACAGGGCTGAACACTGAAGCTTTCTTT. It codes for CASSIWTGLNTEAFF. The full variable domain, with the rest looked up from reference TRBV19 and TRBJ1-1, is DGGITQSPKYLFRKEGQNVTLSCEQNLNHDAMYWYRQDPGQGLRLIYYSQIVNDFQKGDIAEGYSVSREKKESFPLTVTSAQKNPTAFYLCASSIWTGLNTEAFFGQGTRLTVV.

The rearrangement joins TRBV6-5 to TRBJ1-4; D may be TRBD1 (5 bases). Between the trimmed V and J ends, which lost 8 bases and 4 bases, there was a span of 20 bases. The CDR3 is made up of 16 amino acids. The germline CDR1 and CDR2 sequences are MNHEY and SVGAGI. CDR3 bases: TGTGCCAGCCGTTCATATTGGGGACCACGTAATGAAAAACTGTTTTTT. Amino acid sequence: CASRSYWGPRNEKLFF.

This clone was seen only a few times. This rearrangement joins TRBV7-9 to TRBJ1-1, with a tentative D call TRBD1 (5 bases). From germline, CDR1 is SEHNR and CDR2 FQNEAQ (reference sequence). CDR3 length: 18 residues. The germline V and J ends were trimmed by 2 bases and 4 bases, with 23 bases remaining between them. DNA of the CDR3: TGTGCCAGCAGCTTATTGGACCAACCTGTCGTGGGGGGCACTGAAGCTTTCTTT. Its protein product is CASSLLDQPVVGGTEAFF.

This clone showed up just once. This chain's CDR3 is CASSRLLREGPYNEQFF. CDR3 coding DNA: TGCGCCAGCAGCCGATTACTTCGGGAGGGCCCCTACAATGAGCAGTTCTTC. This chain connects TRBV4-1 to TRBJ2-1; 8 bases match TRBD2. The ends lost 4 bases at V and 2 bases at J; junction bases unmatched: 10. CDR3 length: 17 amino acids. Germline V gene data show CDR1 as MGHRA and CDR2 as YSYEKL.

This clone was detected only once. The chain links TRBV9 to TRBJ1-4; possibly TRBD1 for D (5 bases). The V end lost 3 bases, the J end lost 8 bases, and 14 bases lay between the germline ends. Germline CDR1 is SGDLS and CDR2 is YYNGEE. CDR3 size: 14 residues. The CDR3 here is CASSAHSGEEKLFF. The CDR3 DNA sequence: TGTGCCAGCAGCGCCCATTCGGGGGAAGAAAAACTGTTTTTT. Drawing the rest from reference TRBV9 and TRBJ1-4, the complete variable domain is DSGVTQTPKHLITATGQRVTLRCSPRSGDLSVYWYQQSLDQGLQFLIQYYNGEERAKGNILERFSAQQFPDLHSELNLSSLELGDSALYFCASSAHSGEEKLFFGSGTQLSVL.

This chain uses TRBV15 with TRBJ1-4; D is uncertain. The V end was cut by 2 bases, the J end by 4 bases, with 2 bases between. Germline V CDR1 and CDR2: LNHNV, YYDKDF (reference sequence). This CDR3 region has 12 residues. The CDR3 region is CATSRFNEKLFF. CDR3 DNA: TGTGCCACCAGCAGATTTAATGAAAAACTGTTTTTT.

The rearrangement joins TRBV6-4 to TRBJ1-3; D is unresolved. The germline V and J ends were trimmed by 1 base and 6 bases, with 13 bases remaining between them. This CDR3 comprises 15 residues. Germline CDR1 and CDR2: MRHNA and SNTAGT. The CDR3, as DNA: TGTGCCAGCAGTGACTTGAGGCCCGGGGAAAACACCATATATTTT. It specifies CASSDLRPGENTIYF.

The chain employs TRBV4-3 and TRBJ1-2, with D unclear. Trimming took off 4 bases at V and 3 bases at J, with 9 bases between the two ends. Per the germline V gene, CDR1 is LGHNA and CDR2 is YSLEER. The CDR3 extends over 13 amino acids. The CDR3 sequence is CASSLVPDYGYTF. CDR3 nucleotide sequence: TGCGCCAGCAGCCTTGTCCCTGACTATGGCTACACCTTC.